A selection of T cell receptor beta chains follows, all from one sample in a study of regulatory and conventional T cells in RAG deficiency. TCRdb keeps only in-frame clones here, not all; method: immunoSEQ multiplex PCR. Of around 30,000 clones in the sample, about nine tenths were seen once. This sample also belongs to another study, concerning regulatory T cells.

Sequencing used CD8+ T cells sorted from blood. The receptors were gathered from a human donor in good health. CDR3s include the opening cysteine and the closing phenylalanine or tryptophan.

V gene: TRBV19; J gene: TRBJ2-7; CDR3 protein: CASSSGSGYEQYF
V gene: TRBV7-2; J gene: TRBJ1-2; CDR3 protein: CASSLAGALYGYTF
V gene: TRBV6-1; J gene: TRBJ1-3; CDR3 protein: CASSEPRVSGNTIYF
V gene: TRBV7-2; J gene: TRBJ1-6; CDR3 protein: CASSLANSNSPLHF
V gene: TRBV27; J gene: TRBJ1-2; CDR3 protein: CASSFLPAGYYGYTF
V gene: TRBV5-1; J gene: TRBJ2-1; CDR3 protein: CASSPPGPYNEQFF
V gene: TRBV6-1; J gene: TRBJ2-7; CDR3 protein: CASLRDYPFEQYF
V gene: TRBV5-1; J gene: TRBJ1-1; CDR3 protein: CASSLVTGSNTEAFF
V gene: TRBV28; J gene: TRBJ1-1; CDR3 protein: CASSPEAPTVANTEAFF
V gene: TRBV6-6; J gene: TRBJ1-2; CDR3 protein: CASSLPGGGYTF
V gene: TRBV10-3; J gene: TRBJ1-2; CDR3 protein: CAISESPGGNGYTF
V gene: TRBV19; J gene: TRBJ2-2; CDR3 protein: CASSVPPGRNTGELFF
V gene: TRBV6-1; J gene: TRBJ2-7; CDR3 protein: CASRRQGDEQYF
V gene: TRBV7-2; J gene: TRBJ1-1; CDR3 protein: CASSWSTEAFF
V gene: TRBV7-8; J gene: TRBJ2-1; CDR3 protein: CASSSDSYNEQFF
V gene: TRBV28; J gene: TRBJ2-3; CDR3 protein: CASSGQGASTDTQYF
V gene: TRBV6-5; J gene: TRBJ1-4; CDR3 protein: CASSYSKGSINEKLFF
V gene: TRBV11-2; J gene: TRBJ1-2; CDR3 protein: CASSLEGDYGYTF
V gene: TRBV6-4; J gene: TRBJ2-1; CDR3 protein: CASSEDSSYNEQFF
V gene: TRBV27; J gene: TRBJ1-5; CDR3 protein: CASSWTGDQPQHF
V gene: TRBV2; J gene: TRBJ2-7; CDR3 protein: CASRSDTGSSYEQYF
V gene: TRBV7-8; J gene: TRBJ2-7; CDR3 protein: CASRGASSYEQYF
V gene: TRBV6-6; J gene: TRBJ2-5; CDR3 protein: CASSYSGSQYF
V gene: TRBV9; J gene: TRBJ2-1; CDR3 protein: CASSPPGTGATEQFF
V gene: TRBV9; J gene: TRBJ2-1; CDR3 protein: CASSVRDRSYNEQFF
V gene: TRBV2; J gene: TRBJ2-1; CDR3 protein: CASNPRLAGGSSSYNEQFF
V gene: TRBV19; J gene: TRBJ2-7; CDR3 protein: CASSIGSGDFYEQYF
V gene: TRBV30; J gene: TRBJ2-7; CDR3 protein: CAWSPGTGDQEQYF
V gene: TRBV9; J gene: TRBJ2-1; CDR3 protein: CASSVETRPHNEQFF
V gene: TRBV7-9; J gene: TRBJ2-5; CDR3 protein: CASSLVRTTETQYF
V gene: TRBV7-9; J gene: TRBJ1-1; CDR3 protein: CASSPASDPSNTEAFF
V gene: TRBV10-2; J gene: .; CDR3 protein: CASSESWGRSYEQYF
V gene: TRBV5-8; J gene: TRBJ1-1; CDR3 protein: CASSLEAGGYTDTEAFF
V gene: TRBV15; J gene: TRBJ2-5; CDR3 protein: CATRTGQGGETQYF
V gene: TRBV19; J gene: TRBJ1-1; CDR3 protein: CASSLGTVPNTEAFF
V gene: TRBV5-6; J gene: TRBJ1-4; CDR3 protein: CASSFGQGEKLFF